Sequencing of this T cell receptor beta chain was carried out in a study of blood T cell repertoires in COVID-19. This clone has a single count. This CDR3 spans 15 amino acids. The J segment lost 0 bases and the V segment lost 3 bases, leaving 5 bases of the junction unmatched. Germline V gene data show CDR1 as DFQATT and CDR2 as SNEGSKA (reference sequence). This table comes from immunoSEQ multiplex PCR, and its TCRdb copy is limited to in-frame clones, with some not included. The sample consists of some 130,000 clones, over 85% of them appearing once. Sequenced input: peripheral blood. This clonotype originated in a man in his 60s with COVID-19, enrolled during active disease. V is TRBV20-1 and J is TRBJ2-3; 8 bases fit TRBD2. CDR3 residues: CSASEASGSTDTQYF. CDR3 DNA: TGCAGTGCTAGTGAGGCTAGCGGGAGCACAGATACGCAGTATTTT.